This is a list of T cell receptor beta chains from one sample in a study of cytomegalovirus exposure and HLA in healthy donors. Sequencing used immunoSEQ multiplex PCR; TCRdb keeps in-frame clones, though not all of them. The sample data list some 75,000 clones. Input material: PBMCs. Every receptor here comes from a female donor in good health and CMV-seropositive. Both conserved end residues are part of each CDR3. The D gene is left open where the match is weak.

>TRBJ2-3|TRBD2|TRBV9
TGTGCCAGCAGCGAAAGGGGACTAGCGGGAGGACTAAGCACAGATACGCAGTATTTT
CASSERGLAGGLSTDTQYF
>TRBJ1-4|TRBD1|TRBV27
TGTGCCAGCAGTTTCAGGGGGGAAAAAGAAAAACTGTTTTTT
CASSFRGEKEKLFF
>TRBJ1-5|.|TRBV28
TGTGCTGCCCAAATCCTCGGGGGGGCTCTAAGCAATCAGCCCCAGCATTTT
CAAQILGGALSNQPQHF
>TRBJ1-5|.|TRBV28
TGTGCCAGCAGTCCCTTAGGAGGGTCACCGAGCGGCCAGCCCCAGCATTTT
CASSPLGGSPSGQPQHF
>TRBJ1-1|.|TRBV23-1
TGCGCCAGCAGTCAATCCCCGGCTCCGACTAACACTGAAGCTTTCTTT
CASSQSPAPTNTEAFF
>TRBJ1-1|TRBD1|TRBV19
TGTGCGACAACAGACGGCCCGGGACAGGGGTACGTGGGCACTGAAGCTTTCTTT
CATTDGPGQGYVGTEAFF
>TRBJ2-2|TRBD2|TRBV5-1
TGCGCCAGCAGCTTGGGTCCTAGCGGGAGAGTTAACACCGGGGAGCTGTTTTTT
CASSLGPSGRVNTGELFF
>TRBJ2-1|.|TRBV7-8
TGTGCCAGCAGGGGTCAGGGAATCGACAATGAGCAGTTCTTC
CASRGQGIDNEQFF
>TRBJ2-1|TRBD2|TRBV11-2
TGTGCCAGCAGCACAGGACTAGCGGGAGGTAGGAAGCAGTTCTTC
CASSTGLAGGRKQFF
>TRBJ2-7|TRBD2|TRBV5-6
TGTGCCAGCAGCTTCGGGACTAGGACCTACGAGCAGTACTTC
CASSFGTRTYEQYF
>TRBJ2-7|.|TRBV5-1
TGCGCCAGCAGCTTGGCCCGATCAGACGAGCAGTACTTC
CASSLARSDEQYF
>TRBJ2-1|TRBD1|TRBV2
TGTGCCAGCAGCCACCCGGGACAGGGTGACAATGAGCAGTTCTTC
CASSHPGQGDNEQFF
>TRBJ1-5|.|TRBV10-2
TGCGCCAGCAGTATTACAGCAGGGGCCAATCAGCCCCAGCATTTT
CASSITAGANQPQHF
>TRBJ2-7|.|TRBV27
TGTGCCAGCAGTTTAAACAGGGCTTGGGTATACGAGCAGTACTTC
CASSLNRAWVYEQYF
>TRBJ1-1|.|TRBV11-2
TGTGCCAGCAGCTTCAAAAGCCGAACTGAAGCTTTCTTT
CASSFKSRTEAFF
>TRBJ2-7|.|TRBV9
TGTGCCAGCAGCCCCCGGCCAGCGGCCTCCTACGAGCAGTACTTC
CASSPRPAASYEQYF
>TRBJ1-1|.|TRBV11-2
TGTGCCAGCAGCCCCTCAGGCACATATGCCACTGAAGCTTTCTTT
CASSPSGTYATEAFF
>TRBJ2-7|.|TRBV7-9
TGTGCCAGCAGCTTAACGGGGGGCCTCGACGAGCAGTACTTC
CASSLTGGLDEQYF
>TRBJ2-2|TRBD1|TRBV9
TGTGCCAGCAGCCTACCTAGGGACAGGGAGAGCGCGAACACCGGGGAGCTGTTTTTT
CASSLPRDRESANTGELFF
>TRBJ2-3|TRBD2|TRBV5-6
TGTGCCAGCAGGACTCTAGCGGGGGCCACAGATACGCAGTATTTT
CASRTLAGATDTQYF
>TRBJ2-2|TRBD2|TRBV11-2
TGTGCCAGCAGCGGCATAGCGGGGGGGCTAAACGGGGAGCTGTTTTTT
CASSGIAGGLNGELFF
>TRBJ2-1|TRBD1|TRBV28
TGTGCCAGCAGCCAGACAGGGAATGAGCAGTTCTTC
CASSQTGNEQFF
>TRBJ2-1|TRBD2|TRBV29-1
TGCAGCGTTGATCAGAGACTAGCGGGATTTAATGAGCAGTTCTTC
CSVDQRLAGFNEQFF
>TRBJ2-1|.|TRBV27
TGTGCCAGTAGTCCCCTCGCGAAAAGCTCCTACAATGAGCAGTTCTTC
CASSPLAKSSYNEQFF